The 12 T cell receptor beta chains below were found in one sample sequenced in a study of immune cell composition in non-small cell lung cancer. Assay used: immunoSEQ multiplex PCR; TCRdb lists only in-frame clones, some missing. The table has about 2,500 clones, approximately 70% seen once. Normal lung was taken at the farthest possible site, at least 3 cm from tumour. The sequenced material came from non-adjacent lung tissue. Every receptor here comes from a human donor with non-small cell lung cancer.

This clone was counted once. This chain links TRBV6-5 with TRBJ1-2; unclear D gene. In germline, CDR1 is MNHEY, CDR2 SVGAGI. V shed 8 bases and J shed 4 bases, with 8 bases lying between them. The CDR3 consists of 11 residues. The CDR3 loop is CASSDLYGYTF. The CDR3 DNA reads as TGTGCCAGCTCAGATCTCTATGGCTACACCTTC.

This chain links TRBV5-1 with TRBJ2-7, with 11 bases fitting TRBD1. CDR1 is SGHRS, CDR2 YFSETQ, per germline. Trimming cost V 3 bases and J 5 bases; bases outside gene matches: 4. This CDR3 has 14 amino acids. CDR3 DNA sequence: TGCGCCAGCAGCTGGACAGGGGGCACCCACGAGCAGTACTTC. Translation gives CASSWTGGTHEQYF. The full variable domain, its missing parts supplied by reference TRBV5-1 and TRBJ2-7, is KAGVTQTPRYLIKTRGQQVTLSCSPISGHRSVSWYQQTPGQGLQFLFEYFSETQRNKGNFPGRFSGRQFSNSRSEMNVSTLELGDSALYLCASSWTGGTHEQYFGPGTRLTVT.

The rearrangement links TRBV7-6 to TRBJ2-7; possible D gene TRBD1, 6 bases. The CDR3 has 12 amino acids. Trimming cost V 2 bases and J 6 bases, with 8 bases left between them. Germline V lookup: CDR1 SGHVS, CDR2 FNYEAQ. CDR3 residues: CASSLQGSEQYF. The CDR3 bases are TGTGCCAGCAGCTTACAGGGGTCCGAGCAGTACTTC.

The chain recombines TRBV14 with TRBJ2-1, with TRBD1 as a possible D gene (5 bases). V lost 4 bases and J lost 6, with 10 bases in between. Germline V CDR1 and CDR2: SGHDN, FVKESK. The CDR3 has 13 residues. This CDR3 reads CASSPQGGNEQFF. The CDR3 DNA reads TGTGCCAGCAGCCCTCAGGGTGGCAATGAGCAGTTCTTC.

The J gene is TRBJ2-7, the V gene TRBV18; 8 bases are a match to TRBD2. This CDR3 region has 15 residues. V lost 4 bases, J lost 1 base, and 6 bases stayed unmatched. Looked up from germline, CDR1 is KGHSH and CDR2 is LQKENI. CDR3 DNA: TGTGCCAGCTCACACCCGACTAGCGCTTCCTACGAGCAGTACTTC. Residues: CASSHPTSASYEQYF.

CDR3 protein: CASSPSADKTDTQYF. The DNA of the CDR3 is TGTGCCAGCAGCCCCAGTGCCGACAAGACGGATACGCAGTATTTT. The rearrangement uses TRBV9 and TRBJ2-3, with D hard to call. The ends were cut back, 4 bases at V and 6 bases at J, with 18 bases in the middle. Germline V gives CDR1 SGDLS, CDR2 YYNGEE. The CDR3 covers 15 residues.

This chain connects TRBV5-1 to TRBJ2-3, with no clear D. The CDR3 runs to 12 residues. Germline CDR1 and CDR2: SGHRS and YFSETQ. Trimming cost V 5 bases and J 6 bases, with 10 bases left between them. CDR3 DNA sequence: TGCGCCAGCAGTATTAGTCCGGATACGCAGTATTTT. It encodes CASSISPDTQYF.

There are a few counts of this clone. CDR3 loop: CASSPRFGTGAHQPQHF. The CDR3 DNA sequence: TGTGCCAGCAGTCCAAGGTTTGGGACAGGGGCCCATCAGCCCCAGCATTTT. This chain uses TRBV28 with TRBJ1-5, with 10 bases lining up with TRBD1. Germline CDR1 reads MDHEN; CDR2 reads SYDVKM. J gave up 5 bases and V 5 bases, and 12 bases lay outside the gene matches. The CDR3 is 17 amino acids. Combining the CDR3 with reference TRBV28 and TRBJ1-5 gives the whole variable domain DVKVTQSSRYLVKRTGEKVFLECVQDMDHENMFWYRQDPGLGLRLIYFSYDVKMKEKGDIPEGYSVSREKKERFSLILESASTNQTSMYLCASSPRFGTGAHQPQHFGDGTRLSIL.

The chain combines TRBV7-2 with TRBJ2-2; 7 bases line up with TRBD1. From germline, CDR1 is SGHTA and CDR2 FQGNSA. This CDR3 has 15 residues. V lost 7 bases to trimming and J lost 3 bases; unmatched junction nucleotides: 8. The chain's CDR3 is CASTRDRTDTGELFF. The CDR3 DNA sequence: TGTGCCAGCACCCGGGACAGAACCGACACCGGGGAGCTGTTTTTT.

The CDR3 is CASSHDRGWETQYF. DNA of the CDR3: TGTGCCAGCAGTCATGACAGGGGGTGGGAGACCCAGTACTTC. The J gene is TRBJ2-5, the V gene TRBV27, with 9 bases aligning to TRBD1. The germline CDR1 and CDR2 sequences are MNHEY and SMNVEV (reference sequence). The CDR3 loop spans 14 amino acids. The V gene end was trimmed by 5 bases and the J gene end by 5 bases; junction bases not matched to a gene: 6.

This clone was detected only once. The genes are TRBV5-6 and TRBJ2-5, with a weak D call TRBD1 (7 bases). Germline V CDR1 and CDR2: SGHDT, YYEEEE. The CDR3 extends over 15 amino acids. Trimming pared 5 bases from V and 5 bases from J, leaving 19 bases between. The CDR3 nucleotides are TGTGCCAGCAGTCGCCCCGGAGGGGGCAGGGAGACCCAGTACTTC. This encodes CASSRPGGGRETQYF.

The chain employs TRBV6-1 and TRBJ1-5; 8 bases fit TRBD1. J was trimmed by 3 bases and V by 4 bases; bases with no gene match: 5. This CDR3 comprises 15 residues. CDR1 MNHNS and CDR2 SASEGT come from the germline V gene. The CDR3 nucleotides read TGTGCCAGCAGTGCCCGGACAGGGCACAATCAGCCCCAGCATTTT. It encodes CASSARTGHNQPQHF.